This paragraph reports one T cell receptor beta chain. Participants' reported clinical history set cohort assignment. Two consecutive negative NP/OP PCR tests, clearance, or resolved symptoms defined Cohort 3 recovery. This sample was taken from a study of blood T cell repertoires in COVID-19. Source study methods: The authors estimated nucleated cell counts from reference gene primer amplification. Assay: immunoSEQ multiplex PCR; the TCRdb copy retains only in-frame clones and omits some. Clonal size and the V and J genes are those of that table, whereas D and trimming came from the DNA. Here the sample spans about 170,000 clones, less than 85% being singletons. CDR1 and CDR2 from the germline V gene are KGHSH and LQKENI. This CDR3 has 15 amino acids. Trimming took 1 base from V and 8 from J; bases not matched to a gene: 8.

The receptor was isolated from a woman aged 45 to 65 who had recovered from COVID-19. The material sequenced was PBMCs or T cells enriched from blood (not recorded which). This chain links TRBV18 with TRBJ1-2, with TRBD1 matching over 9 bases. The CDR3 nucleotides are TGTGCCAGCTCACCACAAAACAGGGGGCTCCGCGGCTACACCTTC. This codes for CASSPQNRGLRGYTF. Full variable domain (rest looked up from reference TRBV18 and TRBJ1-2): NAGVMQNPRHLVRRRGQEARLRCSPMKGHSHVYWYRQLPEEGLKFMVYLQKENIIDESGMPKERFSAEFPKEGPSILRIQQVVRGDSAAYFCASSPQNRGLRGYTFGSGTRLTVV.